Below, 2 T cell receptor beta chains from the same sample are listed, as sequenced in a study of cytomegalovirus exposure and HLA in healthy donors. Libraries were prepared by immunoSEQ multiplex PCR; TCRdb keeps only in-frame clonotypes and omits some of them. The sample lists about 250,000 clones, more than 85% occurring once. What was sequenced was PBMCs. These receptors originate from a man younger than 35 in good health and CMV-seropositive.

The chain combines TRBV7-2 with TRBJ2-7, with D possibly matching TRBD1 (5 bases). The CDR3 extends over 14 amino acids. Germline CDR1 and CDR2: SGHTA and FQGNSA. The ends were cut back, 2 bases at V and 2 bases at J, with 10 bases in the middle. CDR3 nucleotides: TGTGCCAGCAGCTTAAACTGGGGCACCTACGAGCAGTACTTC. Protein sequence: CASSLNWGTYEQYF.

This clone is a singleton in its sample. V gene TRBV30 combines with J gene TRBJ1-2, with TRBD1 matching 7 bases. The CDR3 extends over 14 amino acids. V was clipped by 0 bases and J by 6 bases; unmatched bases: 7. Germline assignment: CDR1 GTSNPN and CDR2 SVGIG (reference sequence). The CDR3 here is CAWSVQGTFDGYTF. The CDR3 DNA follows: TGTGCCTGGAGTGTACAGGGGACCTTCGATGGCTACACCTTC.